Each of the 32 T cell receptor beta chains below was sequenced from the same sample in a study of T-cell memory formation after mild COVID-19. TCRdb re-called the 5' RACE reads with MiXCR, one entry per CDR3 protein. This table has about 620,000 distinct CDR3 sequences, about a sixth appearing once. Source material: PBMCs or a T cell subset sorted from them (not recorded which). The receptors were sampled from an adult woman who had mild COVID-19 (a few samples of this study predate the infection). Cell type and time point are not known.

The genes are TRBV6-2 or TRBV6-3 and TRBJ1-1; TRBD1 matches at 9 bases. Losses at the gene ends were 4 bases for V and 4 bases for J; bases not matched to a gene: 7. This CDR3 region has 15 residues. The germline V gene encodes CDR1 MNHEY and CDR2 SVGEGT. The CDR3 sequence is CASSWDRVARTEAFF. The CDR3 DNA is TGTGCCAGCAGTTGGGACAGGGTGGCGCGCACTGAAGCTTTCTTT.

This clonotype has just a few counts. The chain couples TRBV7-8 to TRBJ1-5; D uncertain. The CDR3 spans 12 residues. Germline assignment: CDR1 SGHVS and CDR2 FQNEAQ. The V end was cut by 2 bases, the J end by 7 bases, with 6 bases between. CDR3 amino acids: CASSLLAQPQHF. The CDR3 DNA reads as TGTGCCAGCAGCTTACTCGCCCAGCCCCAGCATTTT.

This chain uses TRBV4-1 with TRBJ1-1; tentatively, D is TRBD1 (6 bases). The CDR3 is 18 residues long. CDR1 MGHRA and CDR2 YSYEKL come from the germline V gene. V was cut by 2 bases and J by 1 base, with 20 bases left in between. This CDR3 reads CASSQPNRVGAWNTEAFF. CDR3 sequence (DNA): TGCGCCAGCAGCCAACCGAACAGGGTAGGGGCCTGGAACACTGAAGCTTTCTTT.

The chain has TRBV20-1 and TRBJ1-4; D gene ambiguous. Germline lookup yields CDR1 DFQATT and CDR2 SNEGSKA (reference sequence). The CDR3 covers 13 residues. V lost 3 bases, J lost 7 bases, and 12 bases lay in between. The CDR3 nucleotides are TGCAGTGCTAGGGGAGTGAGTACTGAAAAACTGTTTTTT. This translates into CSARGVSTEKLFF.

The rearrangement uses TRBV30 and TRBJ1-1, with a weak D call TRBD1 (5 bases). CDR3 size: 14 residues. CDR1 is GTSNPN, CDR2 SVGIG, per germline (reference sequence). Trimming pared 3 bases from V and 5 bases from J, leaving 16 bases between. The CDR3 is CAWSLRAVGTEAFF. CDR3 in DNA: TGTGCCTGGAGCCTCAGGGCTGTTGGTACTGAAGCTTTCTTT.

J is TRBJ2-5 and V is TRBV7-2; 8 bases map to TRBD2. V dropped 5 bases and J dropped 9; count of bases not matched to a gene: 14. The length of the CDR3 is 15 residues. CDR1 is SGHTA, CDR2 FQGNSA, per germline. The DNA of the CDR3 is TGTGCCAGCAGCCCCGGGGTGGCGGGGGGACACGCCCAGTACTTC. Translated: CASSPGVAGGHAQYF.

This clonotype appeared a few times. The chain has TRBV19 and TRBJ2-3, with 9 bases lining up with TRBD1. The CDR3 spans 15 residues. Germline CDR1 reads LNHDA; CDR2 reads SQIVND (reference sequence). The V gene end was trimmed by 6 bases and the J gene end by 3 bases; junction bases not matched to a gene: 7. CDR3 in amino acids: CASRTGGAGTDTQYF. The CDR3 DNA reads TGTGCCAGTAGAACAGGGGGCGCCGGGACAGATACGCAGTATTTT.

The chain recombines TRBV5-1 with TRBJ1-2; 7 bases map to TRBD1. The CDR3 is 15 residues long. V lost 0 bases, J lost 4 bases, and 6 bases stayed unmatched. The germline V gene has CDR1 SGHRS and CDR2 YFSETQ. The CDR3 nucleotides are TGCGCCAGCAGCTTGGACGGGACAGAGATCTATGGCTACACCTTC. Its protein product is CASSLDGTEIYGYTF.

The CDR3 nucleotides read TGTGCCAGTGACCCGGGACAGGGGGCAGGTATCACCGGGGAGCTGTTTTTT. Protein sequence: CASDPGQGAGITGELFF. This chain joins TRBV3-1 and TRBJ2-2; 12 bases align to TRBD1. Looked up from germline, CDR1 is LGHDT and CDR2 is YNNKEL (reference sequence). The CDR3 totals 17 residues. Trimming removed 9 bases from V and 4 bases from J; junction bases left unmatched: 12. Full variable domain (outside the CDR3, taken from reference TRBV3-1 and TRBJ2-2): DTAVSQTPKYLVTQMGNDKSIKCEQNLGHDTMYWYKQDSKKFLKIMFSYNNKELIINETVPNRFSPKSPDKAHLNLHINSLELGDSAVYFCASDPGQGAGITGELFFGEGSRLTVL.

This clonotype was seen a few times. Here the CDR3 DNA reads TGTGCCAGCAGCCAGGAAGGGTTCACAGATACGCAGTATTTT. This encodes CASSQEGFTDTQYF. The chain uses TRBV14 and TRBJ2-3; D is ambiguous. CDR1 and CDR2 (germline): SGHDN, FVKESK. V lost 3 bases to trimming and J lost 2 bases, with 9 bases between them. The CDR3 covers 14 residues. The variable domain in full, completed from reference TRBV14 and TRBJ2-3, reads EAGVTQFPSHSVIEKGQTVTLRCDPISGHDNLYWYRRVMGKEIKFLLHFVKESKQDESGMPNNRFLAERTGGTYSTLKVQPAELEDSGVYFCASSQEGFTDTQYFGPGTRLTVL.

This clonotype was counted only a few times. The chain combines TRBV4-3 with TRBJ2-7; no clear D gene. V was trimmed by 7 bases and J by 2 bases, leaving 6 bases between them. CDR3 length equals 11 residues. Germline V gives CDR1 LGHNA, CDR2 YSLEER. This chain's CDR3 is CASNHPYEQYF. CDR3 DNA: TGCGCCAGCAACCACCCCTACGAGCAGTACTTC.

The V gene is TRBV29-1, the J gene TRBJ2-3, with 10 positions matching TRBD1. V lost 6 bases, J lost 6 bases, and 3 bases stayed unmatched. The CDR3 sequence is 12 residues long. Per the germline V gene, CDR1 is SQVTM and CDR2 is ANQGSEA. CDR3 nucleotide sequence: TGCAGCGTATCGGACAGGGGGGATACGCAGTATTTT. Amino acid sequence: CSVSDRGDTQYF.

The CDR3 DNA sequence: TGTGCCAGCAGCTTGACAGGGAGTGGGGAGCAGTACTTC. This codes for CASSLTGSGEQYF. The gene calls are TRBV5-4 and TRBJ2-7, with a possible D match to TRBD1 (6 bases). Germline V gene data show CDR1 as SGHNT and CDR2 as YYREEE (reference sequence). The V and J ends lost 1 base and 7 bases respectively, with 12 bases between them. The CDR3 totals 13 residues. Looking up the rest from reference TRBV5-4 and TRBJ2-7 gives the full variable domain: ETGVTQSPTHLIKTRGQQVTLRCSSQSGHNTVSWYQQALGQGPQFIFQYYREEENGRGNFPPRFSGLQFPNYSSELNVNALELDDSALYLCASSLTGSGEQYFGPGTRLTVT.

The CDR3 sequence: CASRPGVDRSTEAFF. Here the CDR3 DNA reads TGTGCCAGCAGGCCTGGGGTCGACAGAAGCACTGAAGCTTTCTTT. The chain is built from TRBV27 and TRBJ1-1, with TRBD1 as a possible D gene (5 bases). The germline V and J ends were trimmed by 6 bases and 4 bases, with 18 bases remaining between them. CDR1 and CDR2 from the germline V gene are MNHEY and SMNVEV (reference sequence). This CDR3 is built from 15 residues.

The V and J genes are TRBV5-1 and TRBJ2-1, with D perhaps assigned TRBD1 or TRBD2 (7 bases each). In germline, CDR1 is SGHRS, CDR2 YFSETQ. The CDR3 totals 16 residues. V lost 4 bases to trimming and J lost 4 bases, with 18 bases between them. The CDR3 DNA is TGCGCCAGCAGCCCTCAGGGGGGGACAGAATACAATGAGCAGTTCTTC. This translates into CASSPQGGTEYNEQFF.

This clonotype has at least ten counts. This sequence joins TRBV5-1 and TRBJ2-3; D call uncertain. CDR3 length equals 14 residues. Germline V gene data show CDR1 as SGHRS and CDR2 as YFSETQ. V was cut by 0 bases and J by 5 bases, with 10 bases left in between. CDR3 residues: CASSLAGGGDTQYF. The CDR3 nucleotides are TGCGCCAGCAGCTTGGCGGGTGGTGGAGATACGCAGTATTTT.

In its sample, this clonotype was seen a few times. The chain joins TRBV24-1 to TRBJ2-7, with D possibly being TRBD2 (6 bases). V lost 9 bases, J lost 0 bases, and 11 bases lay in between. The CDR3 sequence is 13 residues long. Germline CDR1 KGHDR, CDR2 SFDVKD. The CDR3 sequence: CATSDGSSYEQYF. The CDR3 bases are TGTGCCACCTCAGACGGGAGCTCCTACGAGCAGTACTTC.

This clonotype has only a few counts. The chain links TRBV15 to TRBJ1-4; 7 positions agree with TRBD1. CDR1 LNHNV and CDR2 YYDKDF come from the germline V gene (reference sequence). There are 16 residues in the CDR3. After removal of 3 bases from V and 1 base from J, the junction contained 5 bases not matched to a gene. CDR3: CATSSDRVLTNEKLFF. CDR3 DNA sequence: TGTGCCACCAGCAGCGACAGGGTCCTAACTAATGAAAAACTGTTTTTT. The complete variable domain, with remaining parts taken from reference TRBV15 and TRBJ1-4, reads DAMVIQNPRYQVTQFGKPVTLSCSQTLNHNVMYWYQQKSSQAPKLLFHYYDKDFNNEADTPDNFQSRRPNTSFCFLDIRSPGLGDTAMYLCATSSDRVLTNEKLFFGSGTQLSVL.

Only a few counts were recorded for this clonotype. The CDR3 protein is CASSLIVLAGGKYNEQFF. The CDR3 region has the DNA TGCGCCAGCAGCTTGATAGTTCTGGCGGGGGGGAAATACAATGAGCAGTTCTTC. The V and J genes are TRBV5-1 and TRBJ2-1; 9 nucleotides agree with TRBD2. Trimming removed 1 base from V and 4 bases from J; junction bases left unmatched: 12. Germline assignment: CDR1 SGHRS and CDR2 YFSETQ. The CDR3 covers 18 residues.

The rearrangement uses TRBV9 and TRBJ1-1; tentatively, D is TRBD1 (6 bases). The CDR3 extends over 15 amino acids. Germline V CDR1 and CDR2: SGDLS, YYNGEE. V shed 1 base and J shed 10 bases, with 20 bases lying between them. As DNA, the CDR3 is TGTGCCAGCAGCGTAAGGGGGAGCAGGGAGAGTCGAGCTTTCTTT. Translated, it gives CASSVRGSRESRAFF.

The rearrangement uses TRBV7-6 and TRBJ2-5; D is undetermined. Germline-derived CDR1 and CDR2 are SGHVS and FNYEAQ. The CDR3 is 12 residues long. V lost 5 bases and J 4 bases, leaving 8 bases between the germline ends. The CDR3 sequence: CASSPALETQYF. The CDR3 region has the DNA TGTGCCAGCAGCCCCGCCCTAGAGACCCAGTACTTC. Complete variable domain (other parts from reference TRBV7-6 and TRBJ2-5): GAGVSQSPRYKVTKRGQDVALRCDPISGHVSLYWYRQALGQGPEFLTYFNYEAQQDKSGLPNDRFSAERPEGSISTLTIQRTEQRDSAMYRCASSPALETQYFGPGTRLLVL.

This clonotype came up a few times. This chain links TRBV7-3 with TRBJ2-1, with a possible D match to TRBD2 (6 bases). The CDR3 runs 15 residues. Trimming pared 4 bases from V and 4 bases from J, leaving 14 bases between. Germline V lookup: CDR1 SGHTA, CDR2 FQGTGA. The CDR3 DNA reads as TGTGCCAGCAGCTCAATCAGCGGGCCGTACAATGAGCAGTTCTTC. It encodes CASSSISGPYNEQFF.

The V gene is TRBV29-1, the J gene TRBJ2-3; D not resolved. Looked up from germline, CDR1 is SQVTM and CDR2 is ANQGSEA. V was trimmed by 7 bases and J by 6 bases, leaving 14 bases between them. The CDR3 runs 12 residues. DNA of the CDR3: TGCAGCGGATGGATAGGTTCGGATACGCAGTATTTT. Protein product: CSGWIGSDTQYF.

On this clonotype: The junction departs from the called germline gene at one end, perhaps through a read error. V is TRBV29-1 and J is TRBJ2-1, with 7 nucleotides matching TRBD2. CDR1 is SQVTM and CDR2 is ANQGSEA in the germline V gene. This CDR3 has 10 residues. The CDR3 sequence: CSVEGGGLIF. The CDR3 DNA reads TGCAGCGTTGAAGGGGGGGGGTTGATCTTC.

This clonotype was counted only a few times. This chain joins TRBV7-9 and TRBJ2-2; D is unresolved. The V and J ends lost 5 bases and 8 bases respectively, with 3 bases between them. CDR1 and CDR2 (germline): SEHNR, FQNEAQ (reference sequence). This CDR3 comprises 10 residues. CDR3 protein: CASSQGELFF. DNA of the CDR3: TGTGCCAGCAGCCAAGGGGAGCTGTTTTTT.

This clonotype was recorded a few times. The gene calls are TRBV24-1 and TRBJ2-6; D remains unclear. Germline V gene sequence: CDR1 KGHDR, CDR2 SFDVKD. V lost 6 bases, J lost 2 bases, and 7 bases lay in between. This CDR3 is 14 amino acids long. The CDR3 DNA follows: TGTGCCACCAGTTTGGGTCCTGGGGCCAACGTCCTGACTTTC. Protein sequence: CATSLGPGANVLTF.

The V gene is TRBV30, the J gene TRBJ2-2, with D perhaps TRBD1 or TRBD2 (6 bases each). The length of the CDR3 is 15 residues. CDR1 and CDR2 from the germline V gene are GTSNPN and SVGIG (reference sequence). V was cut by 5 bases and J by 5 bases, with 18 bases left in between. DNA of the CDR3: TGTGCCTGGGCAAAGGGGGGTATGAAGACCGGGGAGCTGTTTTTT. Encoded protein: CAWAKGGMKTGELFF. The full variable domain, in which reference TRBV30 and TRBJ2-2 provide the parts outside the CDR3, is SQTIHQWPATLVQPVGSPLSLECTVEGTSNPNLYWYRQAAGRGLQLLFYSVGIGQISSEVPQNLSASRPQDRQFILSSKKLLLSDSGFYLCAWAKGGMKTGELFFGEGSRLTVL.

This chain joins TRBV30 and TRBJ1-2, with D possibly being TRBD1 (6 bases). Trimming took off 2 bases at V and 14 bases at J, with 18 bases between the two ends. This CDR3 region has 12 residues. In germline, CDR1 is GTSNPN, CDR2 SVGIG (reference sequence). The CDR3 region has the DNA TGTGCCTGGAGTTCGGCAGGGGAACTCATGACCTTC. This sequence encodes CAWSSAGELMTF. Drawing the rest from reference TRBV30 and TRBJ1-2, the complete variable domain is SQTIHQWPATLVQPVGSPLSLECTVEGTSNPNLYWYRQAAGRGLQLLFYSVGIGQISSEVPQNLSASRPQDRQFILSSKKLLLSDSGFYLCAWSSAGELMTFGSGTRLTVV.

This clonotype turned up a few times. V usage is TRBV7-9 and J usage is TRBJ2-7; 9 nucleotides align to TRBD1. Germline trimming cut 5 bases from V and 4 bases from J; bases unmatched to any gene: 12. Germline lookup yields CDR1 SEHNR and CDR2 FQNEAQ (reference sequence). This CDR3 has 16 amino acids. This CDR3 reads CASSDNRDRVRYEQYF. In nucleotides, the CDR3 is TGTGCCAGCAGCGATAACCGGGACAGGGTGAGGTACGAGCAGTACTTC.

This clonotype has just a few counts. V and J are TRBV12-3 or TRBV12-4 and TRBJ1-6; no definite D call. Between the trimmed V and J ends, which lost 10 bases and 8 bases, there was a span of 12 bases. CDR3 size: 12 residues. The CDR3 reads CATGKGYSPLHF. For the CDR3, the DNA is TGTGCCACCGGAAAAGGTTATTCACCCCTCCACTTT.

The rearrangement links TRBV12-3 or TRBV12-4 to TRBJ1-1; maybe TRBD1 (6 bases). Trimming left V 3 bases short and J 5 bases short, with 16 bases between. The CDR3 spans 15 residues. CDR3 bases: TGTGCCAGCAGTTTCCCCGGGAGAGGGGGAACTGAAGCTTTCTTT. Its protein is CASSFPGRGGTEAFF.

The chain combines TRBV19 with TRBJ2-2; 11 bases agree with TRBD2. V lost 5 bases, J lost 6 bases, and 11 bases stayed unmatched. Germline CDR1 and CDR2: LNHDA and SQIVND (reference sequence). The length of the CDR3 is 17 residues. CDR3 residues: CASSRARLAGNPGELFF. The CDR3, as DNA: TGTGCCAGTAGTCGGGCCCGACTAGCGGGAAACCCCGGGGAGCTGTTTTTT.